This T cell receptor (beta chain) was documented in a study of blood T cell repertoires in COVID-19. Study-level background: The United States, Italy and Spain were the sources of the acute and convalescent COVID-19 samples. The cDNA or gDNA used as material had been derived from T cells, B-cell-depleted T cells, or PBMCs.

The CDR3 consists of 15 residues. Germline V gene lookup returns CDR1 SGHTA and CDR2 FQGTGA. The V gene lost 2 bases and the J gene lost 0 bases, with 8 bases spanning the gap. Per the original methods: Counts of nucleated cells, estimated from reference gene primer amplification, were obtained. Some clones are missing from TCRdb's copy, which holds only in-frame ones; the method was immunoSEQ multiplex PCR. V, J and clone size are those of that table, while D and trimming were read from the DNA. Of over 150,000 clones listed, around nine tenths were seen once; the top ten hold less than 3%. The chain uses TRBV7-3 and TRBJ2-1, with D uncertain. The TCR was taken from a man aged 40-55 years with active or convalescent COVID-19. Input material: peripheral blood. The CDR3 DNA follows: TGTGCCAGCAGCTTAGACTCAAGCTCCTACAATGAGCAGTTCTTC. This translates into CASSLDSSSYNEQFF. Looking up the rest from reference TRBV7-3 and TRBJ2-1 gives the full variable domain: GAGVSQTPSNKVTEKGKYVELRCDPISGHTALYWYRQSLGQGPEFLIYFQGTGAADDSGLPNDRFFAVRPEGSVSTLKIQRTERGDSAVYLCASSLDSSSYNEQFFGPGTRLTVL.